The 5 T cell receptor beta chains in this list originate from one sample, sequenced in a study of CXCR3-negative and CXCR3-positive naive CD8 T cells. 5' RACE with UMI labels generated the TRB cDNA libraries. TCRdb processed the 5' RACE reads again and assigns one entry to each CDR3 protein, with no DNA. This repertoire comprises approximately 83,000 distinct CDR3 sequences; its ten largest clones make up over 1.5%. Sequencing used naive CXCR3- CD8+ T cells from blood. Subset noted: CD45RO-CCR7+CD27+CD95- naive CD8+ T cells lacking CXCR3 (TNR3-). These receptors were taken from a human donor in good health. Some clones in this sample may be carry-over from other donors' samples.

This chain uses TRBV5-1 with TRBJ2-3; TCRdb designates TRBD1, a call that cannot be tested without DNA. Germline CDR1 reads SGHRS; CDR2 reads YFSETQ. This CDR3 region has 15 residues. The chain's CDR3 is CASSPGGGVTDTQYF.

The chain uses TRBV5-6 and TRBJ2-1; TCRdb outputs TRBD2, but without DNA this stays unchecked. Germline values: CDR1 SGHDT, CDR2 YYEEEE. The CDR3 runs to 17 residues. The CDR3 protein is CASSLGAGYQSRNEQFF.

V is TRBV6-5 and J is TRBJ1-5. The length of the CDR3 is 14 residues. Germline values: CDR1 MNHEY, CDR2 SVGAGI. CDR3 in amino acids: CASSSDEGNQPQHF.

The chain carries TRBV28 and TRBJ1-1. The CDR3 has 14 residues. Looked up from germline, CDR1 is MDHEN and CDR2 is SYDVKM. CDR3 in amino acids: CASSGRTRGAEAFF.

The chain carries TRBV29-1 and TRBJ1-5; with no DNA, the TCRdb D assignment of TRBD1 cannot be verified. CDR1 and CDR2 from the germline V gene are SQVTM and ANQGSEA. There are 14 residues in the CDR3. The CDR3 loop is CSVEGGQGDQPQHF.